These 17 T cell receptor beta chains were all obtained from the same sample, sequenced in a study of T-cell reconstitution after alpha-beta-depleted transplantation in children. TCRbeta library preparation incorporated unique molecular identifiers. One entry per CDR3 protein, called by TCRdb with MiXCR from the PCR reads. The data show some 300,000 distinct CDR3 sequences, around a tenth seen once. The source material was PBMCs from the stem cell graft donor, sampled from the stem cell graft. The origin of the receptors is a human donor who donated a stem cell graft to a child with acute lymphoblastic leukemia.

The chain couples TRBV19 to TRBJ2-2, with D possibly being TRBD1 (6 bases). The CDR3 covers 14 residues. In germline, CDR1 is LNHDA, CDR2 SQIVND (reference sequence). V lost 7 bases, J lost 1 base, and 10 bases lay in between. The CDR3 reads CASTHRVNTGELFF. The CDR3 region has the DNA TGTGCCAGTACCCACAGGGTGAACACCGGGGAGCTGTTTTTT. The entire variable domain, with the rest obtained from reference TRBV19 and TRBJ2-2, is as follows: DGGITQSPKYLFRKEGQNVTLSCEQNLNHDAMYWYRQDPGQGLRLIYYSQIVNDFQKGDIAEGYSVSREKKESFPLTVTSAQKNPTAFYLCASTHRVNTGELFFGEGSRLTVL.

As concerns this clonotype: An end of the junction differs from the germline gene, which may be a read error. The chain is built from TRBV5-1 and TRBJ2-7; 8 bases line up with TRBD2. Looked up from germline, CDR1 is SGHRS and CDR2 is YFSETQ. This CDR3 contains 15 residues. CDR3 DNA sequence: TGCGCCAGCAGCTTGGATAGCGGGGCCTCCTACGCGCAGTACTTC. Its translation: CASSLDSGASYAQYF.

This clonotype was picked up a small number of times. This chain connects TRBV7-2 to TRBJ1-4; the D gene is possibly TRBD1 (5 bases). V gave up 5 bases and J gave up 5 bases, with 18 bases separating them. The CDR3 is 16 amino acids. Germline CDR1 SGHTA, CDR2 FQGNSA. The CDR3 loop reads CASSLTGAGTNEKLFF. Written as DNA, the CDR3 is TGTGCCAGCAGCCTAACCGGGGCAGGGACCAATGAAAAACTGTTTTTT.

V is TRBV5-1 and J is TRBJ1-5; the D gene is possibly TRBD1 (6 bases). Trimming removed 7 bases from V and 2 bases from J, with 16 bases in between. There are 15 residues in the CDR3. Germline V CDR1 and CDR2: SGHRS, YFSETQ. Written as DNA, the CDR3 is TGCGCCAGCGGCCTCGATTCAGGGGGCAATCAGCCCCAGCATTTT. It is translated as CASGLDSGGNQPQHF.

In its sample, this clonotype was seen many times. The chain has TRBV5-1 and TRBJ2-3, with 9 bases that match TRBD2. Trimming took 2 bases from V and 6 from J; bases not matched to a gene: 7. CDR3 length: 15 residues. Germline CDR1 is SGHRS and CDR2 is YFSETQ. The CDR3, as DNA: TGCGCCAGCAGCTTTATGGGACTAGCATGGGATACGCAGTATTTT. It yields the protein CASSFMGLAWDTQYF.

Only a few counts were recorded for this clonotype. This rearrangement joins TRBV12-3 or TRBV12-4 to TRBJ1-5; D is unclear. The CDR3 consists of 15 residues. Trimming shortened V by 3 bases and J by 0 bases, and 9 bases separated the two germline ends. DNA for the CDR3: TGTGCCAGCAGTTTTGGGATTCATAGCAATCAGCCCCAGCATTTT. Translated: CASSFGIHSNQPQHF.

In this sample, this clonotype turned up many times. The chain is built from TRBV12-3 or TRBV12-4 and TRBJ1-1, with D hard to call. Trimming stripped 5 bases from V and 3 bases from J, with 19 bases between. This CDR3 contains 16 residues. CDR3 loop: CASSPLNRQLYTEAFF. The CDR3 DNA reads as TGTGCCAGCAGTCCACTTAATCGGCAGCTGTACACTGAAGCTTTCTTT.

CDR3 DNA: TGTGCCAGCAGCCCCTCTGGCGGGGGTTACAATGAGCAGTTCTTC. Translated: CASSPSGGGYNEQFF. The genes are TRBV7-3 and TRBJ2-1; 7 bases are shared with TRBD2. The CDR3 has 15 amino acids. The V gene's germline CDR1 is SGHTA and CDR2 FQGTGA. Germline trimming cut 5 bases from V and 4 bases from J; bases unmatched to any gene: 8.

This clonotype was recorded at least ten times. The rearrangement links TRBV7-6 to TRBJ2-1; 8 bases are shared with TRBD2. Trimming cost V 5 bases and J 8 bases; bases outside gene matches: 8. CDR3 length: 14 amino acids. Germline lookup yields CDR1 SGHVS and CDR2 FNYEAQ. CDR3 in DNA: TGTGCCAGCAGCCTGGGGACTAGGGCCCATGAGCAGTTCTTC. It specifies CASSLGTRAHEQFF.

The chain combines TRBV4-3 with TRBJ2-4, with a weak D call TRBD2 (5 bases). The CDR3 runs to 15 residues. V was clipped by 1 base and J by 7 bases, with 14 bases between them. The germline gives CDR1 LGHNA, CDR2 YSLEER. Written as DNA, the CDR3 is TGCGCCAGCAGCCAAGGTGGAGGCCTTACGAACATTCAGTACTTC. Translating gives CASSQGGGLTNIQYF.

This chain links TRBV27 with TRBJ2-1, with 7 bases fitting TRBD2. Germline CDR1 MNHEY, CDR2 SMNVEV (reference sequence). Trimming removed 2 bases from V and 0 bases from J; junction bases left unmatched: 10. The CDR3 spans 18 residues. CDR3 nucleotides: TGTGCCAGCAGTTTAGAAAATGTGGGCGGGGGCTCCTACAATGAGCAGTTCTTC. Protein sequence: CASSLENVGGGSYNEQFF.

The chain couples TRBV20-1 to TRBJ2-7, with D perhaps TRBD2 (6 bases). V dropped 1 base and J dropped 0 bases, with 16 bases sitting between them. The germline V gene has CDR1 DFQATT and CDR2 SNEGSKA (reference sequence). This CDR3 spans 16 amino acids. The CDR3 loop reads CSARGEAGSFSYEQYF. CDR3 DNA: TGCAGTGCTAGAGGGGAGGCCGGGTCTTTCTCCTACGAGCAGTACTTC.

This rearrangement joins TRBV5-1 to TRBJ2-3, with 10 positions matching TRBD2. After removal of 1 base from V and 4 bases from J, the junction contained 6 bases not matched to a gene. The CDR3 extends over 16 amino acids. CDR1 SGHRS and CDR2 YFSETQ come from the germline V gene. This chain's CDR3 is CASSLKLAGFSDTQYF. The DNA for the CDR3 is TGCGCCAGCAGCTTGAAACTAGCGGGATTCTCAGATACGCAGTATTTT.

V and J are TRBV4-3 and TRBJ2-7; no firm D call. Deletions cut 0 bases from V and 5 bases from J, with 8 bases between. CDR1 is LGHNA, CDR2 YSLEER, per germline. The CDR3 contains 13 residues. CDR3 nucleotides: TGCGCCAGCAGCCAAGATGCCAGAAACGAGCAGTACTTC. Its translation is CASSQDARNEQYF.

In its sample, this clonotype was seen a few times. The rearrangement uses TRBV20-1 and TRBJ2-3; D not resolved. Germline CDR1 reads DFQATT; CDR2 reads SNEGSKA (reference sequence). The CDR3 contains 15 residues. Trimming left V 0 bases short and J 3 bases short, with 13 bases between. This CDR3 is CSARDELALTDTQYF. As DNA, the CDR3 is TGCAGTGCTAGAGATGAATTAGCACTGACAGATACGCAGTATTTT.

The genes are TRBV5-6 and TRBJ1-5; TRBD1 agrees at 9 bases. Losses at the gene ends were 2 bases for V and 7 bases for J; bases not matched to a gene: 7. This CDR3 comprises 15 residues. CDR1 and CDR2 from the germline V gene are SGHDT and YYEEEE. Written as DNA, the CDR3 is TGTGCCAGCAGCTTTACAGGGGGCCGCGGGCAGCCCCAGCATTTT. It encodes CASSFTGGRGQPQHF.

In this sample, this clonotype turned up a few times. This CDR3 reads CASSLATTSGMGYNEQFF. The CDR3 DNA sequence: TGCGCCAGCAGCTTGGCCACGACTAGCGGGATGGGGTACAATGAGCAGTTCTTC. This chain links TRBV5-1 with TRBJ2-1, with 11 bases identical to TRBD2. J gave up 4 bases and V 0 bases, and 9 bases lay outside the gene matches. Looked up from germline, CDR1 is SGHRS and CDR2 is YFSETQ. The CDR3 sequence is 18 residues long.